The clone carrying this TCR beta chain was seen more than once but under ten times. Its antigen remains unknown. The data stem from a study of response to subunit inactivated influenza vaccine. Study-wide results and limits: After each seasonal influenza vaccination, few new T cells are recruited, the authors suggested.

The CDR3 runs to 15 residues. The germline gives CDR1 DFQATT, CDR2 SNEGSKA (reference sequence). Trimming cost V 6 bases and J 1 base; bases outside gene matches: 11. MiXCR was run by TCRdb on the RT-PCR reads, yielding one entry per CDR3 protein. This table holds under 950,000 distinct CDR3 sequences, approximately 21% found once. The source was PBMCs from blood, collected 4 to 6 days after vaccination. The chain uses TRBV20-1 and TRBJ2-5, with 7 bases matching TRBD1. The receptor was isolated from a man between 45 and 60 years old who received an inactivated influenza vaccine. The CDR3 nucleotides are TGCAGTGCAGACTCCGGGACAGAGGCCCAAGAGACCCAGTACTTC. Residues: CSADSGTEAQETQYF.